Listed below are T cell receptor beta chains from one sample, sequenced in a study of PD-L1 blockade in urothelial cancer. Data came from immunoSEQ multiplex PCR; TCRdb stores just in-frame clones and leaves some out. The sample yields around 100,000 clones, around 87% seen once. Sequences were derived from PBMCs, sampled around atezolizumab (anti-PD-L1) treatment. The source is a man aged 60 to 69 with urothelial cancer. CDR3s include the opening cysteine and the closing phenylalanine or tryptophan. A D gene is named only where the DNA matches it firmly. Clone size is stated in some rows and not others, as once, few, many or a class when expanded.

J gene: TRBJ2-5
D gene: -
clone size: -
V gene: TRBV2
CDR3 DNA: TGTGCCAGCAGTGAACGGGAGACCCAGTACTTC
CDR3 protein: CASSERETQYF

J gene: TRBJ1-3
D gene: -
clone size: few
V gene: TRBV6-5
CDR3 DNA: TGTGCCAGCAGTTACGGCAGGCCCTCTGGAAACACCATATATTTT
CDR3 protein: CASSYGRPSGNTIYF

J gene: TRBJ1-5
D gene: -
clone size: -
V gene: TRBV2
CDR3 DNA: TGTGCCAGCAGTGGAGAGGATCTGGGGCCGGGCAATCAGCCCCAGCATTTT
CDR3 protein: CASSGEDLGPGNQPQHF

J gene: TRBJ2-2
D gene: TRBD2
clone size: -
V gene: TRBV27
CDR3 DNA: TGTGCCAGCCGCGCCACCTTTCTAGCGGGGGAAGGCGGGGAGCTGTTTTTT
CDR3 protein: CASRATFLAGEGGELFF

J gene: TRBJ1-2
D gene: TRBD1
clone size: -
V gene: TRBV5-1
CDR3 DNA: TGCGCCAGCAGCTCGGGACAGGGGGCGTTATCTGGCTACACCTTC
CDR3 protein: CASSSGQGALSGYTF

J gene: TRBJ1-4
D gene: TRBD1
clone size: -
V gene: TRBV5-4
CDR3 DNA: TGTGCCAGCAGCGCCCGGGACAGACCAACTAATGAAAAACTGTTTTTT
CDR3 protein: CASSARDRPTNEKLFF

J gene: TRBJ1-2
D gene: TRBD1
clone size: -
V gene: TRBV5-6
CDR3 DNA: TGTGCCAGCACGACAGGGGGTAACTATGGCTACACCTTC
CDR3 protein: CASTTGGNYGYTF

J gene: TRBJ2-2
D gene: TRBD1
clone size: -
V gene: TRBV2
CDR3 DNA: TGTGCCAGCAGTGAGAGGACAGGGGCGAACACCGGGGAGCTGTTTTTT
CDR3 protein: CASSERTGANTGELFF

J gene: TRBJ2-4
D gene: -
clone size: -
V gene: TRBV9
CDR3 DNA: TGTGCCAGCAGCGGGAGTACAGGGAAATCTAGCCAAAACATTCAGTACTTC
CDR3 protein: CASSGSTGKSSQNIQYF

J gene: TRBJ1-1
D gene: -
clone size: -
V gene: TRBV5-1
CDR3 DNA: TGCGCCAGCAGCTTGGCAGGGGCCCGGAACACTGAAGCTTTCTTT
CDR3 protein: CASSLAGARNTEAFF

J gene: TRBJ2-4
D gene: -
clone size: -
V gene: TRBV21-1
CDR3 DNA: TGTGCCAGCACCCACCGTCGGGAGGGAGCCAAAAACATTCAGTACTTC
CDR3 protein: CASTHRREGAKNIQYF

J gene: TRBJ2-1
D gene: TRBD2
clone size: -
V gene: TRBV7-9
CDR3 DNA: TGTGCCAGCAGCTTAGCGCTTACTAGCGGGGGATATGAGCAGTTCTTC
CDR3 protein: CASSLALTSGGYEQFF

J gene: TRBJ2-7
D gene: TRBD2
clone size: -
V gene: TRBV4-2
CDR3 DNA: TGTGCCAGCAGCCAAGATATCCCCAGCGGGGGCCTCTCCTACGAGCAGTACTTC
CDR3 protein: CASSQDIPSGGLSYEQYF

J gene: TRBJ2-5
D gene: -
clone size: -
V gene: TRBV5-8
CDR3 DNA: TGTGCCAGCAGCCTGAACCGGGGGGAGACCCAGTACTTC
CDR3 protein: CASSLNRGETQYF

J gene: TRBJ2-7
D gene: TRBD1
clone size: -
V gene: TRBV7-8
CDR3 DNA: TGTGCCAGCAGCTTAGGCTCGACCGGACAGGGGTCCTACGAGCAGTACTTC
CDR3 protein: CASSLGSTGQGSYEQYF

J gene: TRBJ2-2
D gene: -
clone size: -
V gene: TRBV5-6
CDR3 DNA: TGTGCCAGCAGCTTATATCCAGTGAACACCGGGGAGCTGTTTTTT
CDR3 protein: CASSLYPVNTGELFF

J gene: TRBJ1-3
D gene: -
clone size: -
V gene: TRBV7-6
CDR3 DNA: TGTGCCAGCAGCCCGGCACTAGACCTCAGCCCATTTGTTGGAAACACCATATATTTT
CDR3 protein: CASSPALDLSPFVGNTIYF

J gene: TRBJ2-7
D gene: TRBD2
clone size: once
V gene: TRBV19
CDR3 DNA: TGTGCCAGTACCATATCTAGCGGGAGGTCCTACGAGCAGTACTTC
CDR3 protein: CASTISSGRSYEQYF

J gene: TRBJ1-1
D gene: -
clone size: -
V gene: TRBV28
CDR3 DNA: TGTGCCAGCAGTTTGGTGGGAGGTCGACAGTGGGCTTTCTTT
CDR3 protein: CASSLVGGRQWAFF

J gene: TRBJ1-2
D gene: -
clone size: -
V gene: TRBV7-9
CDR3 DNA: TGTGCCAGCAGCTCCACAGGGAACTATGGCTACACCTTC
CDR3 protein: CASSSTGNYGYTF

J gene: TRBJ1-3
D gene: -
clone size: -
V gene: TRBV9
CDR3 DNA: TGTGCCAGCAGCGTAGGGGAACAGGTCGGAAACACCATATATTTT
CDR3 protein: CASSVGEQVGNTIYF

J gene: TRBJ2-7
D gene: TRBD1
clone size: -
V gene: TRBV25-1
CDR3 DNA: TGTGCCAGCAGTGCTGGACAGGGGTATTTCTACGAGCAGTACTTC
CDR3 protein: CASSAGQGYFYEQYF

J gene: TRBJ2-1
D gene: TRBD2
clone size: -
V gene: TRBV9
CDR3 DNA: TGTGCCAGCAGCCCATGGGTAGCGGGAGGGCCGGGGAATGAGCAGTTCTTC
CDR3 protein: CASSPWVAGGPGNEQFF

J gene: TRBJ2-7
D gene: TRBD1
clone size: -
V gene: TRBV5-8
CDR3 DNA: TGTGCCAGCAGGGTGACAGGGGGGCATTACGAGCAGTACTTC
CDR3 protein: CASRVTGGHYEQYF

J gene: TRBJ1-6
D gene: -
clone size: -
V gene: TRBV6-4
CDR3 DNA: TGTGCTCACGACCAGGCAGAACGGTATAATTCACCCCTCCACTTT
CDR3 protein: CAHDQAERYNSPLHF

J gene: TRBJ1-1
D gene: -
clone size: -
V gene: TRBV5-1
CDR3 DNA: TGCGCCAGCAGGCCCCCAGGGCAACCTGAAGCTTTCTTT
CDR3 protein: CASRPPGQPEAFF

J gene: TRBJ1-5
D gene: -
clone size: -
V gene: TRBV11-2
CDR3 DNA: TGTGCCAGCCCAGCTTCGGGACATGTTGGCAATCAGCCCCAGCATTTT
CDR3 protein: CASPASGHVGNQPQHF

J gene: TRBJ2-6
D gene: -
clone size: few
V gene: TRBV6-4
CDR3 DNA: TGTGCCAGCAGCTACACAGGGCGCTCTGGGGCCAACGTCCTGACTTTC
CDR3 protein: CASSYTGRSGANVLTF

J gene: TRBJ2-3
D gene: -
clone size: -
V gene: TRBV6-5
CDR3 DNA: TGTGCCAGCAGTTACATGGGACTCTTAACAGATACGCAGTATTTT
CDR3 protein: CASSYMGLLTDTQYF

J gene: TRBJ1-2
D gene: TRBD1
clone size: -
V gene: TRBV7-9
CDR3 DNA: TGTGCCAGCAGCCCGGTCGGGACAGATGGCTACACCTTC
CDR3 protein: CASSPVGTDGYTF

J gene: TRBJ1-4
D gene: TRBD1
clone size: -
V gene: TRBV18
CDR3 DNA: TGTGCCAGCTCACCATCTTTGGGACAGGGACGTGAAAAACTGTTTTTT
CDR3 protein: CASSPSLGQGREKLFF

J gene: TRBJ2-3
D gene: TRBD2
clone size: -
V gene: TRBV28
CDR3 DNA: TGTGCCAGCAGTTTAAGCGGGAGATGGTCAGATACGCAGTATTTT
CDR3 protein: CASSLSGRWSDTQYF

J gene: TRBJ2-7
D gene: TRBD2
clone size: -
V gene: TRBV28
CDR3 DNA: TGTGCCAGCAGTTTGGCTAGCGGGAGCTCCTACGAGCAGTACTTC
CDR3 protein: CASSLASGSSYEQYF

J gene: TRBJ1-1
D gene: -
clone size: -
V gene: TRBV15
CDR3 DNA: TGTGCCACCAGCAGAGATCCGACAGTTGGCACTGAAGCTTTCTTT
CDR3 protein: CATSRDPTVGTEAFF

J gene: TRBJ1-5
D gene: TRBD1
clone size: -
V gene: TRBV9
CDR3 DNA: TGTGCCAGCAGCGTAGGCGCAGGGGGCCATCAGCCCCAGCATTTT
CDR3 protein: CASSVGAGGHQPQHF

J gene: TRBJ1-2
D gene: -
clone size: -
V gene: TRBV28
CDR3 DNA: TGTGCCAGCAGTTCCACTGGTGGCTACACCTTC
CDR3 protein: CASSSTGGYTF

J gene: TRBJ2-7
D gene: -
clone size: -
V gene: TRBV12-5
CDR3 DNA: TGTGCTAGTGGTTTGGCAACAGCTTACGAGCAGTACTTC
CDR3 protein: CASGLATAYEQYF

J gene: TRBJ1-1
D gene: -
clone size: few
V gene: TRBV29-1
CDR3 DNA: TGCAGCGGGATGCGGGCAGCTGAAGCTTTCTTT
CDR3 protein: CSGMRAAEAFF

J gene: TRBJ2-7
D gene: TRBD2
clone size: -
V gene: TRBV5-6
CDR3 DNA: TGTGCCAGCAGCCCCGCGGGAGTGTCCTCCTACGAGCAGTACTTC
CDR3 protein: CASSPAGVSSYEQYF

J gene: TRBJ2-5
D gene: -
clone size: once
V gene: TRBV11-2
CDR3 DNA: TGTGCCAGCAGCTTAGATTTGTTGGCGGGGCAAGAGACCCAGTACTTC
CDR3 protein: CASSLDLLAGQETQYF

J gene: TRBJ2-5
D gene: -
clone size: -
V gene: TRBV19
CDR3 DNA: TGTGCCAGTAGTCCGTACAGTGTCCAAGAGACCCAGTACTTC
CDR3 protein: CASSPYSVQETQYF

J gene: TRBJ1-5
D gene: -
clone size: -
V gene: TRBV7-8
CDR3 DNA: TGTGCCAGCAGCTTAGTGGGGGGGGCGCGGAGTCAGCCCCAGCATTTT
CDR3 protein: CASSLVGGARSQPQHF

J gene: TRBJ2-1
D gene: -
clone size: -
V gene: TRBV2
CDR3 DNA: TGTGCCAGCAGTGAATTATCGGGTCATGAGCAGTTCTTC
CDR3 protein: CASSELSGHEQFF

J gene: TRBJ1-1
D gene: -
clone size: -
V gene: TRBV11-2
CDR3 DNA: TGTGCCAGCAGCTTAAGACAGGCAACTGAAGCTTTCTTT
CDR3 protein: CASSLRQATEAFF

J gene: TRBJ2-1
D gene: TRBD2
clone size: -
V gene: TRBV19
CDR3 DNA: TGTGCCAGTAGTTCCGGACTAGCGGGAGGGCCAGGGTACAATGAGCAGTTCTTC
CDR3 protein: CASSSGLAGGPGYNEQFF

J gene: TRBJ2-3
D gene: TRBD1
clone size: -
V gene: TRBV6-4
CDR3 DNA: TGTGCCAGCAGTGAGGGCAGGGGGCACACAGATACGCAGTATTTT
CDR3 protein: CASSEGRGHTDTQYF

J gene: TRBJ1-6
D gene: TRBD1
clone size: -
V gene: TRBV7-8
CDR3 DNA: TGTGCCAGCAGCTCCGACAGGGATGGCTCACCCCTCCACTTT
CDR3 protein: CASSSDRDGSPLHF

J gene: TRBJ1-3
D gene: -
clone size: -
V gene: TRBV5-1
CDR3 DNA: TGCGCCAGCAGACCTGACAGGAACTCTGGAAACACCATATATTTT
CDR3 protein: CASRPDRNSGNTIYF

J gene: TRBJ1-1
D gene: TRBD1
clone size: -
V gene: TRBV5-6
CDR3 DNA: TGTGCCAGCAGCAGCCCGACAGGGGGCGTTGTGGACACTGAAGCTTTCTTT
CDR3 protein: CASSSPTGGVVDTEAFF

J gene: TRBJ2-5
D gene: -
clone size: -
V gene: TRBV7-9
CDR3 DNA: TGTGCCAGCAGCAGGGGTGGGGAGACCCAGTACTTC
CDR3 protein: CASSRGGETQYF

J gene: TRBJ2-7
D gene: TRBD2
clone size: once
V gene: TRBV6-6
CDR3 DNA: TGTGCCAGCTCCCCAGCGGGAGGGAAAGACGAGCAGTACTTC
CDR3 protein: CASSPAGGKDEQYF

J gene: TRBJ2-1
D gene: -
clone size: once
V gene: TRBV5-1
CDR3 DNA: TGCGCCAGCAGCTTGAGTGGAGCCACGGCCGATGAGCAGTTCTTC
CDR3 protein: CASSLSGATADEQFF

J gene: TRBJ1-3
D gene: TRBD1
clone size: -
V gene: TRBV6-1
CDR3 DNA: TGTGCCAGCAGTGGGACAGGGGCCCCCTCTGGAAACACCATATATTTT
CDR3 protein: CASSGTGAPSGNTIYF

J gene: TRBJ1-1
D gene: -
clone size: -
V gene: TRBV6-5
CDR3 DNA: TGTGCCAGCACCCCGGGAGGGGATAAGACTGAAGCTTTCTTT
CDR3 protein: CASTPGGDKTEAFF

J gene: TRBJ1-1
D gene: TRBD1
clone size: -
V gene: TRBV9
CDR3 DNA: TGTGCCAGCACCCGGACAGGACAGAACACTGAAGCTTTCTTT
CDR3 protein: CASTRTGQNTEAFF

J gene: TRBJ2-1
D gene: TRBD2
clone size: -
V gene: TRBV27
CDR3 DNA: TGTGCCAGCAGTTTCGCGACTAGCGGGATCGCCAATGAGCAGTTCTTC
CDR3 protein: CASSFATSGIANEQFF

J gene: TRBJ2-7
D gene: TRBD1
clone size: once
V gene: TRBV19
CDR3 DNA: TGTGCCAGTAGTCTTTCGACAGGGGGCACTAGCCGGAGCTCCTACGAGCAGTACTTC
CDR3 protein: CASSLSTGGTSRSSYEQYF

J gene: TRBJ2-1
D gene: TRBD2
clone size: -
V gene: TRBV27
CDR3 DNA: TGTGCCAGCAGTTTATGGACTAGCGGGAATGAGCAGTTCTTC
CDR3 protein: CASSLWTSGNEQFF

J gene: TRBJ2-1
D gene: TRBD2
clone size: few
V gene: TRBV27
CDR3 DNA: TGTGCCAGCAGCCCCAGCGGGGGGGCCGCCAATGAGCAGTTCTTC
CDR3 protein: CASSPSGGAANEQFF